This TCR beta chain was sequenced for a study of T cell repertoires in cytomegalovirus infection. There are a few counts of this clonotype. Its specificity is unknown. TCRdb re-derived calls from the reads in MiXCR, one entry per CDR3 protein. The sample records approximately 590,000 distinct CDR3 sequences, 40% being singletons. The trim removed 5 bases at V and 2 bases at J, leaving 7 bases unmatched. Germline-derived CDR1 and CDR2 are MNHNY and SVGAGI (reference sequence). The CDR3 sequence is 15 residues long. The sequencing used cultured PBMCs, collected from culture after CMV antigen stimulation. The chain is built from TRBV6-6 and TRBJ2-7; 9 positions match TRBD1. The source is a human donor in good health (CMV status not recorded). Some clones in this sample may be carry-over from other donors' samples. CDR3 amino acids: CASSGRDRVTYEQYF. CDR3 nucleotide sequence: TGTGCCAGCAGTGGCCGGGACAGGGTAACCTACGAGCAGTACTTC.